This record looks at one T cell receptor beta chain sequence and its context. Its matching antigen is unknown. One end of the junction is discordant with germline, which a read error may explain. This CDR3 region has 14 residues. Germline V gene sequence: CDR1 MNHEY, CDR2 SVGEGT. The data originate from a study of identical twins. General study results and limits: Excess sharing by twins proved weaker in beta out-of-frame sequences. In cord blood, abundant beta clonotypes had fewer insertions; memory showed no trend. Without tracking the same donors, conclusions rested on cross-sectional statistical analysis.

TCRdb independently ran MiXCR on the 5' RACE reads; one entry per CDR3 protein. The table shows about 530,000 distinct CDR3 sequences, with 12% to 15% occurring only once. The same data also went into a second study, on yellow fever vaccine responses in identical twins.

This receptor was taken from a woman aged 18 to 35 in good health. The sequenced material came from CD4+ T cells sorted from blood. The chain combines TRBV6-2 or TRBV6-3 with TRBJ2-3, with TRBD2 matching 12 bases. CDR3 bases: TGTGCCAGCAGTTACTCGAATCGACTAGCGGGAGTCGAATTT. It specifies CASSYSNRLAGVEF.